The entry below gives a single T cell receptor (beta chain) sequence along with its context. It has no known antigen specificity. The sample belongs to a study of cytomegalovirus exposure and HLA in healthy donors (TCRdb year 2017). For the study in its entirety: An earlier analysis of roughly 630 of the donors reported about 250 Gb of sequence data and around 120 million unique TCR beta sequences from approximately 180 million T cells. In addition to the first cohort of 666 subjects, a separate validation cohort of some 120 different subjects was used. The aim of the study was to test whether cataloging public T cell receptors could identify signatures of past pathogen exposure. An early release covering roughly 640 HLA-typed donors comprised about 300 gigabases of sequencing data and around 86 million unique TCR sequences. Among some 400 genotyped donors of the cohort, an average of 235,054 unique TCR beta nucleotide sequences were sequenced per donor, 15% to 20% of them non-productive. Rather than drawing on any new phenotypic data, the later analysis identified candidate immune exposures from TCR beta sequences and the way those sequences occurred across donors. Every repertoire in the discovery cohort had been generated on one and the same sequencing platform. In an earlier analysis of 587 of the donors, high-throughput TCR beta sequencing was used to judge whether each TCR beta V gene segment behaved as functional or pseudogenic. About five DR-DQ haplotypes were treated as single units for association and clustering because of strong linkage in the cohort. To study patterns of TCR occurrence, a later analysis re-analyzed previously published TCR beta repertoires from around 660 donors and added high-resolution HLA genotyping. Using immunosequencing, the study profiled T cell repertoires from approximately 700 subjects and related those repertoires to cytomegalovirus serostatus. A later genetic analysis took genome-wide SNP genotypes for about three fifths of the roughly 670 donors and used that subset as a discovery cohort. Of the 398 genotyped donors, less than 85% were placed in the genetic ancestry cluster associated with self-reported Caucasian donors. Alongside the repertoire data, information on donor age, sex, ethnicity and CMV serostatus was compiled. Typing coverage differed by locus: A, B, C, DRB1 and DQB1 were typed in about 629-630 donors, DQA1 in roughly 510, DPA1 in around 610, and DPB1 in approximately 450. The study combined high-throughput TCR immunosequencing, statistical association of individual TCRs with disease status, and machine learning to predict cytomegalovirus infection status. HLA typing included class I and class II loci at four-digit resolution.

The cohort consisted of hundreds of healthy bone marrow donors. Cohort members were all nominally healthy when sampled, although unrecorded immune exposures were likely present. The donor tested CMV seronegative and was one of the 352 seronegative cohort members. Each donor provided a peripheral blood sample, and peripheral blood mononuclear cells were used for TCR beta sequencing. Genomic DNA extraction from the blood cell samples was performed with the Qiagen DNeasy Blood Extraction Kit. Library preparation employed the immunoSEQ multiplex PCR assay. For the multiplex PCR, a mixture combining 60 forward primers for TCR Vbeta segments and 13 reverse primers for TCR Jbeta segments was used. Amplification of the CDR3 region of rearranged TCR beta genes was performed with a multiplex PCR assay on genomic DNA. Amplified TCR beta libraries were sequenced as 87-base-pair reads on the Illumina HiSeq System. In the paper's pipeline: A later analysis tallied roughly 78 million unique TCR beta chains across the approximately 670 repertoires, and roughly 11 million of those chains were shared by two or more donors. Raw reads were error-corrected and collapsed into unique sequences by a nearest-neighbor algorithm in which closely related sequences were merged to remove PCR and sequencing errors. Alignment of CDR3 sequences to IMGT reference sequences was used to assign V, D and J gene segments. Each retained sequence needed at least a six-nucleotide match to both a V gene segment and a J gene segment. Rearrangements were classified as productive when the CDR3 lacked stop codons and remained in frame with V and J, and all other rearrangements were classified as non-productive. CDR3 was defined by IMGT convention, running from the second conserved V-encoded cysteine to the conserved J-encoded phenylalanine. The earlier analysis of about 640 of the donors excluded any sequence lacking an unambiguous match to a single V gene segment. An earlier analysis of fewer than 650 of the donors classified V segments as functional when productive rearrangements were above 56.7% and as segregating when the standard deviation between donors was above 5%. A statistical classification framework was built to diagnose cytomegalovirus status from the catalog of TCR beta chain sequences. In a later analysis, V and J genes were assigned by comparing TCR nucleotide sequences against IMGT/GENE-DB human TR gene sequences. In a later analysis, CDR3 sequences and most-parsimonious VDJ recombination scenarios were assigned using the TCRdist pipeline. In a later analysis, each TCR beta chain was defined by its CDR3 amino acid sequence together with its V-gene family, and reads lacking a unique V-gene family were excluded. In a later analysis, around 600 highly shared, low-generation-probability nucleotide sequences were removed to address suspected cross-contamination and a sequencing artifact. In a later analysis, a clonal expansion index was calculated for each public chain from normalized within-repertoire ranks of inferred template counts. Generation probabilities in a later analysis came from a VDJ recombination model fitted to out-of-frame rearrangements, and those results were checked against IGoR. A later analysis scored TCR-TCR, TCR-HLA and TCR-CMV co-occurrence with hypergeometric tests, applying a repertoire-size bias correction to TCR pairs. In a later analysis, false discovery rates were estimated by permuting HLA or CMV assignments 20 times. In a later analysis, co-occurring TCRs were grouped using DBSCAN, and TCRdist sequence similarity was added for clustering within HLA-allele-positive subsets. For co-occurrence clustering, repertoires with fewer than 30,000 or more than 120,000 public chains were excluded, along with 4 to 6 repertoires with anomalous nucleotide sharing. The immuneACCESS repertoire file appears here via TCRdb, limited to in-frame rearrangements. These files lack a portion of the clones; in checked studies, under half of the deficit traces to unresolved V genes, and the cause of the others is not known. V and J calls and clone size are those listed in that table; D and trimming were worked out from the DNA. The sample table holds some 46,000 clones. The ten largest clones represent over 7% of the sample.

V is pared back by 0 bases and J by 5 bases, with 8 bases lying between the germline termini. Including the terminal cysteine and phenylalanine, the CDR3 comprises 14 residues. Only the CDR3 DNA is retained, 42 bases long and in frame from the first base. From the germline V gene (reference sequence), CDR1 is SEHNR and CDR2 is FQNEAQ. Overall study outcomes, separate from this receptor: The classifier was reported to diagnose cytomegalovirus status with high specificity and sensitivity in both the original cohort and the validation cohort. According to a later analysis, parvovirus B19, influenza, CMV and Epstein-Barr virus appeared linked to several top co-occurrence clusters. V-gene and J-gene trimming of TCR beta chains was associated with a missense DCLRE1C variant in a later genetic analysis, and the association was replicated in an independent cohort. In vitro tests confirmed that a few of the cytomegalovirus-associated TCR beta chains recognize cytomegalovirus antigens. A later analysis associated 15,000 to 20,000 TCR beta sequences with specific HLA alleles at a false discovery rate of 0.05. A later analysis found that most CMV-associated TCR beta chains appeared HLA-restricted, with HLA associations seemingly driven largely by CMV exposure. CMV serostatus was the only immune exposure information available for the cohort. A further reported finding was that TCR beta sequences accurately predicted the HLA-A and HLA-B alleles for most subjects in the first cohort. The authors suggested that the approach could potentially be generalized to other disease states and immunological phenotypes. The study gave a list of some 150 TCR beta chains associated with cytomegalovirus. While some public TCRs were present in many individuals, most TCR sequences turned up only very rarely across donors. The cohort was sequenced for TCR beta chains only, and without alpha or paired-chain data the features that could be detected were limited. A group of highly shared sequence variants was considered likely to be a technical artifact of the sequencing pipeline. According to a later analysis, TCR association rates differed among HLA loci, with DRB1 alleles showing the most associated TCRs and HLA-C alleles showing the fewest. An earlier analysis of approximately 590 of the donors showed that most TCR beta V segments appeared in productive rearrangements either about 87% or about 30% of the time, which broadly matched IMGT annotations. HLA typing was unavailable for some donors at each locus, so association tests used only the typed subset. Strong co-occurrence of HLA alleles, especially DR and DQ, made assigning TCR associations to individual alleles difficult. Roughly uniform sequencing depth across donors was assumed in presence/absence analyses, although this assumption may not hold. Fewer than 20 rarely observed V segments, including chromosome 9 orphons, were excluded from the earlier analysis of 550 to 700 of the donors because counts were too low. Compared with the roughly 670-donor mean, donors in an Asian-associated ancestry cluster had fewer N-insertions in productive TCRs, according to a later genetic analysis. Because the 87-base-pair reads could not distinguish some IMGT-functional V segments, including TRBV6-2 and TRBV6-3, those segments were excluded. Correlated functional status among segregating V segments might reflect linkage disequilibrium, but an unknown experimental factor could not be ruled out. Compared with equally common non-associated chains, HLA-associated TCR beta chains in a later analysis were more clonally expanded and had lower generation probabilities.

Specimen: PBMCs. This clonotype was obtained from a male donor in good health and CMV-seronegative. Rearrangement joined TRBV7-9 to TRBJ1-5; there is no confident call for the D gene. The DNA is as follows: TGTGCCAGCAGCTTAGCAGGCGGCGATCAGCCCCAGCATTTT. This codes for CASSLAGGDQPQHF.